This paragraph reports one TCR beta chain. The sample belongs to a study of OX40 agonist ivuxolimab in advanced cancers. For the study at large: Prior anti-PD-1, anti-PD-L1 or anti-CTLA-4 therapy was allowed; less than 45% had some.

The CDR3 sequence is 16 residues long. Germline-derived CDR1 and CDR2 are KGHSH and LQKENI. V was pared by 5 bases and J by 1 base, with 6 bases of the junction left unmatched. Produced via immunoSEQ multiplex PCR; TCRdb's table is partial and in-frame only. The sample consists of some 100,000 clones, 91% of them appearing once. This chain joins TRBV18 and TRBJ2-3, with TRBD2 identical over 10 bases. The sample here was CD4+ or CD8+ T cells sorted from blood, taken in a trial of the OX40 agonist ivuxolimab. The receptor comes from an adult with an advanced solid tumor such as melanoma, head and neck, liver or kidney cancer. The CDR3 reads CASSSWTSGGTDTQYF. DNA of the CDR3: TGTGCCAGCTCATCTTGGACTAGCGGAGGCACAGATACGCAGTATTTT.